This T cell receptor beta chain is drawn from a study of cytomegalovirus exposure and HLA in healthy donors. Regarding the study as a whole: Many donors carried some public TCRs, although rarity characterized most TCR sequences.

Germline lookup yields CDR1 KGHSH and CDR2 LQKENI. CDR3 length: 14 amino acids. Trimming took off 3 bases at V and 4 bases at J, with 12 bases between the two ends. The repertoire was sequenced with immunoSEQ multiplex PCR; TCRdb's copy has only in-frame clones and lacks some. Of 95,000 to 150,000 clones in the sample, about 96% were seen once. Regarding this clone: Its specificity is not known.

The gene calls are TRBV18 and TRBJ2-5; the D gene is possibly TRBD1 (5 bases). Sequencing was performed on PBMCs. This clonotype was sampled from a man between 18 and 29 years old in good health and CMV-seronegative. CDR3 DNA: TGTGCCAGCTCACCGATGCCTGGGGCAGAGACCCAGTACTTC. This gives the protein CASSPMPGAETQYF.